This TCR beta chain was sequenced for a study of blood T cell repertoires in COVID-19. Study overall: Sample material is recorded as cDNA or gDNA derived from T cells, B-cell-depleted T cells, or PBMCs.

The trim removed 2 bases at V and 6 bases at J, leaving 7 bases unmatched. Germline V lookup: CDR1 WSHSY, CDR2 SAAADI. The CDR3 consists of 15 residues. Sequencing used immunoSEQ multiplex PCR; TCRdb keeps in-frame clones, though not all of them. The sample carries more than 100,000 clones, 84% recorded once. The source is a human donor in a cohort sampled during active or convalescent COVID-19. This chain uses TRBV10-2 with TRBJ2-5; the match to TRBD1 covers 9 bases. The sample was peripheral blood. In nucleotides, the CDR3 is TGCGCCAGCAGTGAGGGGGACAGGGTGTTGAAGACCCAGTACTTC. This codes for CASSEGDRVLKTQYF.